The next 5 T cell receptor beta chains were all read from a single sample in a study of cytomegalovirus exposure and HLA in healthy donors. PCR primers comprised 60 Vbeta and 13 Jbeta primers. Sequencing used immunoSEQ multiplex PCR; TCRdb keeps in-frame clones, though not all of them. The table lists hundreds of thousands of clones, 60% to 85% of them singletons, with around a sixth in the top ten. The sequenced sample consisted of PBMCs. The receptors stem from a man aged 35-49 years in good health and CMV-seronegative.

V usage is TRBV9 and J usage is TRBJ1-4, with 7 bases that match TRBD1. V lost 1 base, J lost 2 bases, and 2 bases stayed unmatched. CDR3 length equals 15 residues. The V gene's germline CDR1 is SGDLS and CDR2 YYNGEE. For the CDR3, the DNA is TGTGCCAGCAGCGTAAGACAGGGCACTAATGAAAAACTGTTTTTT. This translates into CASSVRQGTNEKLFF. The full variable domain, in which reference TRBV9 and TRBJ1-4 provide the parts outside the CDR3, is DSGVTQTPKHLITATGQRVTLRCSPRSGDLSVYWYQQSLDQGLQFLIQYYNGEERAKGNILERFSAQQFPDLHSELNLSSLELGDSALYFCASSVRQGTNEKLFFGSGTQLSVL.

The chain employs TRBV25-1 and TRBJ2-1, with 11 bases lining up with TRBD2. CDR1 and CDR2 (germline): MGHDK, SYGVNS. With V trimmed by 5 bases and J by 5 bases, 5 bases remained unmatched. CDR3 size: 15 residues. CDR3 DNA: TGTGCCAGCAGTAGAGGACTAGCGGGCAACAATGAGCAGTTCTTC. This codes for CASSRGLAGNNEQFF.

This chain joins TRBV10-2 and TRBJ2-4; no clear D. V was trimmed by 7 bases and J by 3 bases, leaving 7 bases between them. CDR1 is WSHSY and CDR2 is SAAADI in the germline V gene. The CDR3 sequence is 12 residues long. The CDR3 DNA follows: TGCGCCAGCACAGATGTCAAAAACATTCAGTACTTC. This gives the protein CASTDVKNIQYF.

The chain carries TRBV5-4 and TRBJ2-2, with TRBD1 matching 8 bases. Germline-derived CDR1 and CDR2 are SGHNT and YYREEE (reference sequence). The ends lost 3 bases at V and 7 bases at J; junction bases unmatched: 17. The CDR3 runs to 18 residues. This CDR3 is CASSSTGQGSSIGGELFF. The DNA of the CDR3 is TGTGCCAGCAGCTCCACTGGACAGGGCTCGTCTATTGGCGGGGAGCTGTTTTTT.

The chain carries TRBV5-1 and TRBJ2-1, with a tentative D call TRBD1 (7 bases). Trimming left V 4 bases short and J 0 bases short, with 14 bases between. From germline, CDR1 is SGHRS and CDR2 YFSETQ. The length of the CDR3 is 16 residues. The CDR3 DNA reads TGCGCCAGCAGCCAGGGGGACGGGAGCTCCTACAATGAGCAGTTCTTC. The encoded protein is CASSQGDGSSYNEQFF. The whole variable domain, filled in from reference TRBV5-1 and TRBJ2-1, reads KAGVTQTPRYLIKTRGQQVTLSCSPISGHRSVSWYQQTPGQGLQFLFEYFSETQRNKGNFPGRFSGRQFSNSRSEMNVSTLELGDSALYLCASSQGDGSSYNEQFFGPGTRLTVL.